This record covers a single T cell receptor beta chain. Its specificity is not known. The entry originates in a study of cytotoxic CD8 clonotypes in ibrutinib-treated CLL. Looking at the study overall: Enrolment comprised roughly 11 relapsed/refractory and roughly 15 treatment-naive patients; 17 to 18 were IGHV unmutated. Response samples were drawn at a median of approximately 11 months of treatment, range 6 to 36. Points from the study as a whole: Clonality increased at ibrutinib response, then returned toward baseline at progression. Sampling schedules were unmatched across sustained-remission and progressing patients.

The table came from immunoSEQ multiplex PCR; TCRdb's copy has only in-frame clones and leaves some out. The sample has 200,000 or so clones, about four fifths seen once; the top ten hold more than 9.5%. The CDR3 length is 15 residues. V lost 4 bases and J lost 6, with 17 bases in between. Germline CDR1 is SGHDN and CDR2 is FVKESK. This TCR derives from a human donor with chronic lymphocytic leukemia. The gene calls are TRBV14 and TRBJ2-3, with D perhaps matching TRBD1 or TRBD2 (5 bases each). This sample comprised PBMCs, obtained after 12 months of ibrutinib treatment. The DNA of the CDR3 is TGTGCCAGCAGCCCCCGGGGCCTAGAGAGGGATACGCAGTATTTT. This codes for CASSPRGLERDTQYF.